This T cell receptor (beta chain) was recovered during a study of T cells in Graves' hyperthyroidism and ophthalmopathy. Germline CDR1 and CDR2: SGHTA and FQGNSA. The CDR3 covers 14 residues. Deletions cut 5 bases from V and 4 bases from J, with 14 bases between. Study outcomes and limitations: The model anticipated ophthalmopathy a median about six months pre-onset.

This clonotype has only a few counts. The target antigen is unknown. The TCR beta CDR3 regions underwent amplification using RNA transcripts as the source. TCR CDR3 regions were first amplified by RT-PCR with HTBI primers. TCRdb reprocessed the multiplex PCR reads with MiXCR, giving one entry per CDR3 protein. The sample records roughly 500,000 distinct CDR3 sequences, about 45% being singletons. Sequenced: peripheral blood or thyroid tissue (not recorded which). The receptor comes from an adult woman with Graves' disease, either hyperthyroidism or ophthalmopathy (not recorded which). The V call is TRBV7-2, the J call TRBJ1-2, with TRBD1 as a possible D gene (5 bases). This CDR3 is CASSPGGGSYGYTF. The CDR3 coding sequence is TGTGCCAGCAGCCCCGGTGGGGGGAGCTATGGCTACACCTTC.